A selection of T cell receptor beta chains follows, all from one sample in a study of cytomegalovirus exposure and HLA in healthy donors. Sequencing used immunoSEQ multiplex PCR; TCRdb keeps in-frame clones, though not all of them. The sample records 150,000 to 200,000 clones, 80% to 90% being singletons. The sequenced sample was PBMCs. These receptor sequences come from a man aged 18 to 30 in good health and CMV-seropositive. Both conserved end residues are part of each CDR3. Each record gives: J gene, D gene, V gene, CDR3 DNA, CDR3 protein. D genes are given only for firm matches.

>TRBJ1-3|-|TRBV5-5
TGTGCCAGCAGCCTCCCGGGGAGCGGAAACACCATATATTTT
CASSLPGSGNTIYF
>TRBJ2-1|-|TRBV20-1
TGCAGTGCTAGAGTTGTAAATGAGCAGTTCTTC
CSARVVNEQFF
>TRBJ2-7|TRBD1|TRBV5-5
TGTGCCAGCAGCTTGCCCCCCGGGGACAGCCTCGGTAAGCAGTACTTC
CASSLPPGDSLGKQYF
>TRBJ1-1|-|TRBV28
TGTGCCAGCGTTCCGGGACAACTCAGGAACACTGAAGCTTTCTTT
CASVPGQLRNTEAFF
>TRBJ1-1|-|TRBV7-2
TGTGCCAGCAGCCCCCGCGACAGAATGAACACTGAAGCTTTCTTT
CASSPRDRMNTEAFF
>TRBJ2-7|-|TRBV27
TGTGCCAGCAGTTTTCGGAACGGAGCCTACGAGCAGTACTTC
CASSFRNGAYEQYF
>TRBJ2-7|TRBD2|TRBV6-5
TGTGCCAGCAGTTACTCCGCGGGGGGTTACGAGCAGTACTTC
CASSYSAGGYEQYF
>TRBJ2-7|TRBD1|TRBV29-1
TGCAGCGTTGTTCCCCGACAGGGTAGCGAGCAGTACTTC
CSVVPRQGSEQYF
>TRBJ2-3|TRBD2|TRBV7-2
TGTGCCAGCAGCTTAGTTTCGGGGGGGGCAGATACGCAGTATTTT
CASSLVSGGADTQYF
>TRBJ2-3|TRBD2|TRBV4-1
TGCGCCAGCAGCCATGCTCTAGCGGGGCGAGTACGCATGATCGGGGATACGCAGTATTTT
CASSHALAGRVRMIGDTQYF
>TRBJ2-4|TRBD1|TRBV5-4
TGTGCCAGCAGCACCGGGACAGAAGAAGCCAAAAACATTCAGTACTTC
CASSTGTEEAKNIQYF
>TRBJ2-1|TRBD1|TRBV6-1
TGTGCCAGCAGTGAAGTGTCAGGGGGCTACAATGAGCAGTTCTTC
CASSEVSGGYNEQFF
>TRBJ2-1|-|TRBV28
TGTGCCAGCAGTTTGGGCGGGGGCAACAATGAGCAGTTCTTC
CASSLGGGNNEQFF
>TRBJ2-7|-|TRBV11-2
TGTGCCAGCAGCTTGCACAGGCAGGGCTTCTACGAGCAGTACTTC
CASSLHRQGFYEQYF
>TRBJ2-7|-|TRBV4-1
TGCGCCAGCAGCCAAGGGCCGGCGGATGCCTACGAGCAGTACTTC
CASSQGPADAYEQYF
>TRBJ2-1|-|TRBV2
TGTGCCAGCAGTTTTCGACAGTACAATGAGCAGTTCTTC
CASSFRQYNEQFF
>TRBJ2-1|-|TRBV9
TGTGCCAGCAGCGTCGGGGAGGGACAGGTTAACAATGAGCAGTTCTTC
CASSVGEGQVNNEQFF
>TRBJ2-7|TRBD2|TRBV5-1
TGCGCCAGCAGTTTTGGACTAGGGCTCGAGCAGTACTTC
CASSFGLGLEQYF
>TRBJ1-3|-|TRBV7-9
TGTGCCAGCAGTCTCAACACAAACACCATATATTTT
CASSLNTNTIYF
>TRBJ2-2|-|TRBV6-1
TGTGCCAGCAGGGAGATGAGGGCTATAGCCGGGGAGCTGTTTTTT
CASREMRAIAGELFF
>TRBJ2-3|-|TRBV7-9
TGTGCCAGCAGCTTAGGAAAGGGGCACAGGAGCACAGATACGCAGTATTTT
CASSLGKGHRSTDTQYF
>TRBJ2-2|-|TRBV5-1
TGCGCCAGCAGCTTCGATGCACAGGCAAAGGGCACCGGGGAGCTGTTTTTT
CASSFDAQAKGTGELFF